The 26 T cell receptor beta chains listed next were all sequenced from one sample in a study of T-cell memory formation after mild COVID-19. TCRdb reprocessed the 5' RACE reads with MiXCR, giving one entry per CDR3 protein. The sample holds tens of thousands of distinct CDR3 sequences, roughly 6.1% seen once. Sequences were obtained from PBMCs or a T cell subset sorted from them (not recorded which). Receptor source: an adult who had mild COVID-19 (a few samples of this study predate the infection). Cell type and time point are not known.

This clonotype showed up many times. This chain connects TRBV3-1 to TRBJ2-4; a possible D gene is TRBD2 (6 bases). The CDR3 contains 14 residues. Trimming left V 3 bases short and J 8 bases short, with 14 bases between. Germline V lookup: CDR1 LGHDT, CDR2 YNNKEL (reference sequence). CDR3 amino acids: CASSQRGGIYIQYF. In DNA form, the CDR3 reads TGTGCCAGCAGCCAGAGGGGAGGCATTTACATTCAGTACTTC.

The chain links TRBV6-5 to TRBJ1-1; 7 bases align to TRBD1. This CDR3 spans 18 amino acids. CDR1 is MNHEY, CDR2 SVGAGI, per germline. Trimming removed 0 bases from V and 4 bases from J; junction bases left unmatched: 14. CDR3 DNA: TGTGCCAGCAGTTACTCACCCCCAGGGGGGGGAGCAAGCACTGAAGCTTTCTTT. This gives the protein CASSYSPPGGGASTEAFF.

Many counts were recorded for this clonotype. The V call is TRBV3-1, the J call TRBJ1-6, with D unclear. V was pared by 4 bases and J by 9 bases, with 13 bases between. CDR3 length: 14 residues. Looked up from germline, CDR1 is LGHDT and CDR2 is YNNKEL (reference sequence). CDR3: CASSRTGMGSPLHF. As DNA, the CDR3 is TGTGCCAGCAGCCGCACGGGCATGGGTTCACCCCTCCACTTT.

This clonotype was counted many times. The chain joins TRBV20-1 to TRBJ2-1; 8 bases are a match to TRBD2. Trimming cost V 3 bases and J 6 bases; bases outside gene matches: 19. This CDR3 comprises 18 residues. Per germline, CDR1 DFQATT and CDR2 SNEGSKA (reference sequence). CDR3 protein: CSARLRNSVAGRGNEQFF. Here the CDR3 DNA reads TGCAGTGCTAGGCTAAGGAATTCCGTAGCGGGAAGGGGCAATGAGCAGTTCTTC.

In its sample, this clonotype was seen many times. The chain employs TRBV19 and TRBJ2-1, with 12 bases lining up with TRBD2. From germline, CDR1 is LNHDA and CDR2 SQIVND (reference sequence). The J segment lost 3 bases and the V segment lost 4 bases, leaving 1 base of the junction unmatched. The CDR3 totals 15 residues. The CDR3 here is CASSRLAGDYNEQFF. CDR3 sequence (DNA): TGTGCCAGTAGTAGACTAGCGGGAGACTACAATGAGCAGTTCTTC.

The chain employs TRBV2 and TRBJ2-4; TRBD1 aligns across 7 bases. In germline, CDR1 is SNHLY, CDR2 FYNNEI. CDR3 length: 15 residues. Unmatched junction bases numbered 4, after V lost 1 base and J lost 4 bases. CDR3: CASSEGRDRKNIQYF. DNA for the CDR3: TGTGCCAGCAGTGAAGGTCGGGACAGAAAAAACATTCAGTACTTC.

The table lists this clonotype with a few counts. The chain joins TRBV10-2 to TRBJ1-1; the D gene is possibly TRBD1 (6 bases). Trimming stripped 8 bases from V and 2 bases from J, with 12 bases between. CDR3 length equals 13 residues. Germline V gene sequence: CDR1 WSHSY, CDR2 SAAADI. CDR3 loop: CASRRDTNTEAFF. The DNA of the CDR3 is TGCGCCAGCCGGAGGGACACCAACACTGAAGCTTTCTTT.

This chain links TRBV7-3 with TRBJ1-1; perhaps TRBD1 as D (5 bases). V was clipped by 0 bases and J by 2 bases, with 10 bases between them. Germline assignment: CDR1 SGHTA and CDR2 FQGTGA. This CDR3 region has 15 residues. DNA for the CDR3: TGTGCCAGCAGCTTAACGAGGGACCTAAACACTGAAGCTTTCTTT. It translates to CASSLTRDLNTEAFF.

This clonotype was observed a handful of times. The chain carries TRBV6-5 and TRBJ1-6, with D hard to call. Between the trimmed V and J ends, which lost 6 bases and 13 bases, there was a span of 19 bases. This CDR3 contains 14 residues. Germline V gene data show CDR1 as MNHEY and CDR2 as SVGAGI. The CDR3 region has the DNA TGTGCCAGCAGCCGAGGACCGGGTAACGGGCCCCTCCACTTT. This translates into CASSRGPGNGPLHF.

At least ten counts were recorded for this clonotype. The J gene is TRBJ2-7, the V gene TRBV12-3 or TRBV12-4; 11 nucleotides line up with TRBD1. Trimming cost V 3 bases and J 4 bases; bases outside gene matches: 2. This CDR3 has 14 residues. CDR3 loop: CASSLGTGGYEQYF. The DNA for the CDR3 is TGTGCCAGCAGTTTGGGGACAGGGGGTTACGAGCAGTACTTC.

At least ten counts were recorded for this clonotype. The chain couples TRBV7-9 to TRBJ2-3; perhaps TRBD2 as D (5 bases). This CDR3 has 16 residues. Germline V gives CDR1 SEHNR, CDR2 FQNEAQ (reference sequence). The V and J ends lost 5 bases and 0 bases respectively, with 15 bases between them. The DNA for the CDR3 is TGTGCCAGCAGCCCGGGGTCCTTTTATAGCACAGATACGCAGTATTTT. Translating it yields CASSPGSFYSTDTQYF.

The table lists this clonotype with a few counts. The J gene is TRBJ1-1, the V gene TRBV19; D is perhaps TRBD1 (5 bases). From germline, CDR1 is LNHDA and CDR2 SQIVND (reference sequence). This CDR3 is built from 13 residues. Trimming took 6 bases from V and 1 from J, leaving 9 bases between them. CDR3 region: CASSRDRNTEAFF. The CDR3, as DNA: TGTGCCAGTAGCCGAGACAGGAACACTGAAGCTTTCTTT.

This sequence joins TRBV30 and TRBJ2-7; D may be TRBD2 (5 bases). The CDR3 has 11 amino acids. Germline loops: CDR1 GTSNPN, CDR2 SVGIG (reference sequence). The V and J ends lost 2 bases and 6 bases respectively, with 8 bases between them. The CDR3 loop reads CAWSLALEQYF. DNA of the CDR3: TGTGCCTGGAGTTTAGCGCTCGAGCAGTACTTC. The variable domain in full, with the rest retrieved from reference TRBV30 and TRBJ2-7, is SQTIHQWPATLVQPVGSPLSLECTVEGTSNPNLYWYRQAAGRGLQLLFYSVGIGQISSEVPQNLSASRPQDRQFILSSKKLLLSDSGFYLCAWSLALEQYFGPGTRLTVT.

V usage is TRBV5-6 and J usage is TRBJ2-3, with 8 positions matching TRBD2. The V segment lost 4 bases and the J segment 5 bases; nucleotides outside the gene matches: 9. Germline V gene sequence: CDR1 SGHDT, CDR2 YYEEEE. This CDR3 spans 15 amino acids. CDR3 sequence reads: CASSPPGGVRDTQYF. CDR3 nucleotide sequence: TGTGCCAGCAGCCCCCCGGGAGGGGTTAGAGATACGCAGTATTTT.

This clonotype was counted at least ten times. V gene TRBV6-2 or TRBV6-3 combines with J gene TRBJ2-1; the D is unclear. The V and J ends lost 5 bases and 4 bases respectively, with 9 bases between them. The V gene's germline CDR1 is MNHEY and CDR2 SVGEGT. There are 13 residues in the CDR3. The CDR3 DNA follows: TGTGCCAGCAGTGACCAAGGGTACAATGAGCAGTTCTTC. Translating it yields CASSDQGYNEQFF.

This clonotype was seen ten or more times. The CDR3 DNA is TGTGCCAGCAGCACTTGGGAGACCCAGTACTTC. Residues: CASSTWETQYF. The chain links TRBV5-5 to TRBJ2-5; D ambiguous. Germline values: CDR1 SGHKS, CDR2 YYEKEE (reference sequence). This CDR3 comprises 11 residues. V was cut by 4 bases and J by 5 bases, with 6 bases left in between.

This clonotype was detected a few times. This chain joins TRBV6-5 and TRBJ2-7; 7 bases are shared with TRBD1. Germline lookup yields CDR1 MNHEY and CDR2 SVGAGI. The CDR3 covers 15 residues. V dropped 2 bases and J dropped 0; count of bases not matched to a gene: 4. The CDR3 is CASSYTDRSSYEQYF. The CDR3 nucleotides read TGTGCCAGCAGTTACACGGACAGGAGCTCCTACGAGCAGTACTTC.

The V and J genes are TRBV7-2 and TRBJ2-3; D is unresolved. The germline CDR1 and CDR2 sequences are SGHTA and FQGNSA. V lost 5 bases to trimming and J lost 7 bases, with 16 bases between them. CDR3 length equals 14 residues. CDR3: CASSTPPPLYTQYF. The CDR3 bases are TGTGCCAGCAGCACACCCCCCCCGCTATATACGCAGTATTTT. Together with reference TRBV7-2 and TRBJ2-3, the CDR3 gives the full variable domain: GAGVSQSPSNKVTEKGKDVELRCDPISGHTALYWYRQSLGQGLEFLIYFQGNSAPDKSGLPSDRFSAERTGGSVSTLTIQRTQQEDSAVYLCASSTPPPLYTQYFGPGTRLTVL.

The chain has TRBV6-1 and TRBJ2-1; D unresolved. Trimming removed 7 bases from V and 10 bases from J, with 17 bases in between. In germline, CDR1 is MNHNS, CDR2 SASEGT. CDR3 length: 13 residues. Written as DNA, the CDR3 is TGTGCCAGCAATCCTACCCGGATGGGAGAGCAGTTCTTC. Protein sequence: CASNPTRMGEQFF.

The chain carries TRBV20-1 and TRBJ1-1; D unresolved. V was clipped by 0 bases and J by 5 bases, with 10 bases between them. Germline loops: CDR1 DFQATT, CDR2 SNEGSKA (reference sequence). This CDR3 has 13 amino acids. The CDR3 protein is CSARDMLRTEAFF. The CDR3 DNA sequence: TGCAGTGCTAGAGACATGCTGCGAACTGAAGCTTTCTTT.

The chain combines TRBV6-1 with TRBJ1-1; D gene uncertain. Germline V gene data show CDR1 as MNHNS and CDR2 as SASEGT. The CDR3 runs 15 residues. Trimming took 1 base from V and 0 from J, leaving 9 bases between them. CDR3 region: CASSEGSVMNTEAFF. The DNA of the CDR3 is TGTGCCAGCAGTGAAGGAAGCGTCATGAACACTGAAGCTTTCTTT.

This clonotype was counted at least ten times. The chain recombines TRBV18 with TRBJ1-3, with D uncertain. The V end was cut by 3 bases, the J end by 4 bases, with 10 bases between. From germline, CDR1 is KGHSH and CDR2 LQKENI. The CDR3 runs 14 residues. The CDR3 DNA sequence: TGTGCCAGCTCACCGAACGCTCTGGGAAACACCATATATTTT. Amino acid sequence: CASSPNALGNTIYF.

V usage is TRBV6-1 and J usage is TRBJ2-1; no definite D call. V lost 7 bases, J lost 5 bases, and 6 bases lay in between. The CDR3 covers 11 residues. Germline-derived CDR1 and CDR2 are MNHNS and SASEGT. DNA for the CDR3: TGTGCCAGCATAGGGAACAATGAGCAGTTCTTC. Translated: CASIGNNEQFF.

This clonotype was counted only a few times. The CDR3 nucleotides read TGTGCCAGCAGCCAAGACCCGGCGGGCACCGGGGAGCTGTTTTTT. Its protein product is CASSQDPAGTGELFF. This chain joins TRBV3-1 and TRBJ2-2; TRBD2 is a possible D gene (5 bases). The V end was cut by 0 bases, the J end by 4 bases, with 9 bases between. CDR1 and CDR2 (germline): LGHDT, YNNKEL (reference sequence). The CDR3 is made up of 15 amino acids.

This clonotype was counted ten times or more. The chain recombines TRBV20-1 with TRBJ1-1, with D unclear. Trimming took 5 bases from V and 4 from J, leaving 14 bases between them. CDR3 size: 13 residues. The germline gives CDR1 DFQATT, CDR2 SNEGSKA (reference sequence). The CDR3 loop reads CSAPKFGGTEAFF. The CDR3 DNA is TGCAGTGCTCCCAAATTCGGCGGCACTGAAGCTTTCTTT.

This clonotype was observed a handful of times. This chain joins TRBV20-1 and TRBJ1-1; D uncertain. The V end was cut by 0 bases, the J end by 1 base, with 15 bases between. Germline-derived CDR1 and CDR2 are DFQATT and SNEGSKA (reference sequence). The length of the CDR3 is 16 residues. The CDR3 is CSARENGPGRNTEAFF. The CDR3 DNA reads TGCAGTGCTAGAGAGAATGGACCGGGAAGGAACACTGAAGCTTTCTTT.